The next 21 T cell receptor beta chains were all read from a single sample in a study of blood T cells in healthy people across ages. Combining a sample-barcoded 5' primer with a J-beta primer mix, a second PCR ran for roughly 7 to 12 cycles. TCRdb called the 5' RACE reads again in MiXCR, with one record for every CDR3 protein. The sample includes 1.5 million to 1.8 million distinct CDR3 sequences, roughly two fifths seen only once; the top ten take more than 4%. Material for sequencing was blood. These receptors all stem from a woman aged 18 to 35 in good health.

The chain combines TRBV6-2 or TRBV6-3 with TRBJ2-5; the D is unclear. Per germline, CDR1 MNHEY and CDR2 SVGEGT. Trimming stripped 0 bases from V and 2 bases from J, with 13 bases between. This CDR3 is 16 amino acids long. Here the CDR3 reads CASSYSFRGRQETQYF. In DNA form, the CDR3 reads TGTGCCAGCAGTTACTCGTTCCGTGGCAGACAAGAGACCCAGTACTTC.

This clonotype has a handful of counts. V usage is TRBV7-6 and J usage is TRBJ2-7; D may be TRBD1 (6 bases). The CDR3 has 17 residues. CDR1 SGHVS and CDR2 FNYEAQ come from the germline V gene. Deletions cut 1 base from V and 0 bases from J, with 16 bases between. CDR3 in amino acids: CASSLVSRDTGSYEQYF. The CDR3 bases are TGTGCCAGCAGCTTAGTGTCTCGGGACACTGGCTCCTACGAGCAGTACTTC.

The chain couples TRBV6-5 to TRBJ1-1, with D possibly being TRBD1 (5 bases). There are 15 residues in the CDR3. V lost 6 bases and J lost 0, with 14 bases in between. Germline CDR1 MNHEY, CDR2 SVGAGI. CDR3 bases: TGTGCCAGCAGCCCCATTGGACACCTGAACACTGAAGCTTTCTTT. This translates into CASSPIGHLNTEAFF.

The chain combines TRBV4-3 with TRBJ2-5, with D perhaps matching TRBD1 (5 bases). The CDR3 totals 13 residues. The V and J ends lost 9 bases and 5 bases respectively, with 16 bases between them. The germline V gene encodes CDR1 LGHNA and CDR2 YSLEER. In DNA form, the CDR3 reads TGCGCCAGTAGCACCAGGGAACAGGAGACCCAGTACTTC. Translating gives CASSTREQETQYF.

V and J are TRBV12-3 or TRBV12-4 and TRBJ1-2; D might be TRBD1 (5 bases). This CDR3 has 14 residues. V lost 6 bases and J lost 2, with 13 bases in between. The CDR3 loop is CASRPAGVNYGYTF. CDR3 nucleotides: TGTGCCAGCAGACCGGCGGGGGTGAACTATGGCTACACCTTC.

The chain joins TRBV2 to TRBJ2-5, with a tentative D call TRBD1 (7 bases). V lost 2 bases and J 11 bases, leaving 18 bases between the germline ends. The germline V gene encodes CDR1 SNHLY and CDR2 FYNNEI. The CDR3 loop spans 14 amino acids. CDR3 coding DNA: TGTGCCAGCAGTGAACGACAGGGACTCTATGAGCAGTACTTC. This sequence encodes CASSERQGLYEQYF. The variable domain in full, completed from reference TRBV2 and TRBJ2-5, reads EPEVTQTPSHQVTQMGQEVILRCVPISNHLYFYWYRQILGQKVEFLVSFYNNEISEKSEIFDDQFSVERPDGSNFTLKIRSTKLEDSAMYFCASSERQGLYEQYFGPGTRLLVL.

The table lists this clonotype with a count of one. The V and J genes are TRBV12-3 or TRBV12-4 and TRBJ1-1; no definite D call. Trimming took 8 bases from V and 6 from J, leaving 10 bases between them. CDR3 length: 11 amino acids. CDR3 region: CASRILSEAFF. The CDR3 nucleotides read TGTGCCAGCCGCATTTTATCTGAAGCTTTCTTT.

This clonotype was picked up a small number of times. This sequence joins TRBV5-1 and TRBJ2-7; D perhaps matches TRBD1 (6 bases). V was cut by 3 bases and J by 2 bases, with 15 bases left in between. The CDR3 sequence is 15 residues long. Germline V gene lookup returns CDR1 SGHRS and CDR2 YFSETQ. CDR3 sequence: CASSSQQGRTYEQYF. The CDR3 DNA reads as TGCGCCAGCAGCTCTCAGCAGGGGCGAACCTACGAGCAGTACTTC.

CDR3 bases: TGTGCCAGCAGCTTAGCGAACAGCCAAGAGACCCAGTACTTC. It codes for CASSLANSQETQYF. J is TRBJ2-5 and V is TRBV7-2, with D hard to call. V lost 0 bases and J lost 1, with 6 bases in between. This CDR3 region has 14 residues. The germline CDR1 and CDR2 sequences are SGHTA and FQGNSA.

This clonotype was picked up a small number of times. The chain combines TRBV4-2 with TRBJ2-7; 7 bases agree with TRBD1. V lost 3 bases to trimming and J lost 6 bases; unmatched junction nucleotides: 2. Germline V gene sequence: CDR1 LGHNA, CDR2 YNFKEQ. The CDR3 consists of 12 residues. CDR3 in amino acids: CASSQTGSEQYF. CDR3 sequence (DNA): TGTGCCAGCAGCCAGACAGGGTCCGAGCAGTACTTC.

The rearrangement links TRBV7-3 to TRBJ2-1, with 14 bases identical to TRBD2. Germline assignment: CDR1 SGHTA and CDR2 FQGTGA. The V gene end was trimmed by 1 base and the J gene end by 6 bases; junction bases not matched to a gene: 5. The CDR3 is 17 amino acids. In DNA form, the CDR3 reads TGTGCCAGCAGCTTAATTGGGACTAGCGGGAGTTTCAATGAGCAGTTCTTC. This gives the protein CASSLIGTSGSFNEQFF.

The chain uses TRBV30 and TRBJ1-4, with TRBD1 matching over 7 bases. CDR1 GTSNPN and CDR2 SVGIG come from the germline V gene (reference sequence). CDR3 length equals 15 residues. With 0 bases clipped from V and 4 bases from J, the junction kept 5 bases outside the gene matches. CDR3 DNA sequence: TGTGCCTGGAGTGTCCTCGGGACAGTTAATGAAAAACTGTTTTTT. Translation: CAWSVLGTVNEKLFF.

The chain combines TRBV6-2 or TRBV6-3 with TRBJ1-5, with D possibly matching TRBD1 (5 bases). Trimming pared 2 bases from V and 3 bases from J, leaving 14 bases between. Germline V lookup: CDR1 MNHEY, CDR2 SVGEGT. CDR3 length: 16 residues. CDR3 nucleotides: TGTGCCAGCAGTTACGCCGGGGGTAGGCTCAATCAGCCCCAGCATTTT. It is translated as CASSYAGGRLNQPQHF.

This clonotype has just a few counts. The CDR3 protein is CASSQGHRDTYGYTF. CDR3 nucleotides: TGTGCCAGCAGCCAAGGGCACCGGGACACCTATGGCTACACCTTC. The chain links TRBV4-2 to TRBJ1-2; D might be TRBD1 (6 bases). This CDR3 has 15 amino acids. CDR1 and CDR2 from the germline V gene are LGHNA and YNFKEQ. Trimming shortened V by 1 base and J by 4 bases, and 13 bases separated the two germline ends.

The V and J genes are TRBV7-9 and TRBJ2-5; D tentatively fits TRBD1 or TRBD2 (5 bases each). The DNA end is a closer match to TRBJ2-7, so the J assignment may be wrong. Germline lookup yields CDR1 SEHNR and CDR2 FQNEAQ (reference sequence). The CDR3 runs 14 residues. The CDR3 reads CASSLGGGFHEQYF. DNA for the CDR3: TGTGCCAGCAGCTTAGGTGGGGGATTCCACGAGCAGTACTTC.

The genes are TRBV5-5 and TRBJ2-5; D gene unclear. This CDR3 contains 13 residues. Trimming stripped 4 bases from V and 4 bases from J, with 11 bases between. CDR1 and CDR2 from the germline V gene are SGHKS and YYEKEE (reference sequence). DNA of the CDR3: TGTGCCAGCAGCCCGCCTTACGTAGAGACCCAGTACTTC. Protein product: CASSPPYVETQYF.

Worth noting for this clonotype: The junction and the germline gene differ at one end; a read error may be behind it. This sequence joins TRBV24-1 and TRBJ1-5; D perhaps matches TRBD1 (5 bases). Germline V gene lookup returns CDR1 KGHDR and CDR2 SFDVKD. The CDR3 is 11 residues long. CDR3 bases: TGTACCACCGAGGGACCGCGACAACAGCATTTT. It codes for CTTEGPRQQHF.

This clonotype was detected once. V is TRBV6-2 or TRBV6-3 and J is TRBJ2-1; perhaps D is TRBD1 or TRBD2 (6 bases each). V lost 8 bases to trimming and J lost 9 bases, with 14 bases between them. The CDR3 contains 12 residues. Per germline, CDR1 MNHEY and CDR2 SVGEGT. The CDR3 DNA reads TGTGCCAGCTGTTCACAGGGAGGTGAGCAGTTCTTC. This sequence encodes CASCSQGGEQFF.

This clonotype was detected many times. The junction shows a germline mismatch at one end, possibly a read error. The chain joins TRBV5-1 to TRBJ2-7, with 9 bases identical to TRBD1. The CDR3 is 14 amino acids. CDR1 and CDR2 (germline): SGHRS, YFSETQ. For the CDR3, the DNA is TGTGCCAGCAGTTTAGGGACAGGGCCCTACGAGCAGTACTTC. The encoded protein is CASSLGTGPYEQYF.

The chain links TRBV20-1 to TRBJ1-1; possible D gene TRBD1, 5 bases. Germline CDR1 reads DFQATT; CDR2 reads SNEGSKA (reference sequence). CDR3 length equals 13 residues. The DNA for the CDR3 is TGCGGGGCAGGCAGGGAACTGAACACTGAAGCTTTCTTT. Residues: CGAGRELNTEAFF.

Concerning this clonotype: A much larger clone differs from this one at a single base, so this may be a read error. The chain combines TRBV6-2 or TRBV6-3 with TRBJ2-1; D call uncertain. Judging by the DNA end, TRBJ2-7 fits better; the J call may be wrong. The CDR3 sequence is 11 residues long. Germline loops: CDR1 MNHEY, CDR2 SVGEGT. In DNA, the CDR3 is TGTGCCAGCAGTCACCAGTACGAGCAGTACTTC. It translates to CASSHQYEQYF.